Listed below are T cell receptor beta chains from one sample, sequenced in a study of CD8+CD57+ T cells in acquired aplastic anemia. Using its own MiXCR run on the reads, TCRdb lists one record per CDR3 protein. The sample lists fewer than 150,000 distinct CDR3 sequences, 48% occurring once. Sample: sorted CD4+, CD8+, or CD8+CD57+ T cells (not recorded which) from PBMCs. The origin of the receptors is a human donor in good health, serving as a control. The CDR3 runs from the conserved cysteine through the conserved F or W. D genes are given only for firm matches. Where a row states a size, it is once, few, many or the class of an expanded clone; other rows omit it.

size: .
J: TRBJ2-2
D: .
V: TRBV7-2
DNA: TGTGCCAGCAGCTCCCCGAACACCGGGGAGCTGTTTTTT
CDR3: CASSSPNTGELFF

size: few
J: TRBJ1-4
D: .
V: TRBV15
DNA: TGTGCCACCAGCAGAGGGACATTTAATGAAAAACTGTTTTTT
CDR3: CATSRGTFNEKLFF

size: few
J: TRBJ1-1
D: .
V: TRBV20-1
DNA: TGCAGTGCTAGAGGGGAGGTGAGAGAACGGTTGGCGAACACTGAAGCTTTCTTT
CDR3: CSARGEVRERLANTEAFF

size: many
J: TRBJ2-1
D: TRBD2
V: TRBV20-1
DNA: TGCAGTGCTAGGTTTAGCGGGAACTACAATGAGCAGTTCTTC
CDR3: CSARFSGNYNEQFF

size: many
J: TRBJ1-4
D: .
V: TRBV5-1
DNA: TGCGCCAGCAGCGCCCGGACAGACCCAAATGAAAAACTGTTTTTT
CDR3: CASSARTDPNEKLFF

size: many
J: TRBJ1-2
D: .
V: TRBV18
DNA: TGTGCCAGCTCACCCGGTTCGGAGGGCAGCCAAGGCTACACCTTC
CDR3: CASSPGSEGSQGYTF

size: many
J: TRBJ1-6
D: .
V: TRBV7-8
DNA: TGTGCCAGCAGATCGCTCCCGGGCCGGGACCTTAATTCACCCCTCCACTTT
CDR3: CASRSLPGRDLNSPLHF

size: .
J: TRBJ1-2
D: .
V: TRBV2
DNA: TGTGCCAGTAGGCCCGGGACGGAGATTTATGGCTACACCTTC
CDR3: CASRPGTEIYGYTF

size: .
J: TRBJ2-7
D: TRBD1
V: TRBV7-9
DNA: TGTGCCAGCAGACAAGACAGGGAATACGAGCAGTACTTC
CDR3: CASRQDREYEQYF

size: .
J: TRBJ2-1
D: .
V: TRBV19
DNA: TGTGCCAGTAGTATAGACTATGCTGAGCAGTTCTTC
CDR3: CASSIDYAEQFF

size: many
J: TRBJ1-1
D: .
V: TRBV29-1
DNA: TGCAGCGTTGTTAGTCAGGGAAACACTGAAGCTTTCTTT
CDR3: CSVVSQGNTEAFF

size: many
J: TRBJ1-5
D: TRBD1
V: TRBV24-1
DNA: TGTGCCACCAGTGATTCTGGACAGGGAAGTCAGCCCCAGCATTTT
CDR3: CATSDSGQGSQPQHF

size: many
J: TRBJ1-1
D: .
V: TRBV6-5
DNA: TGTGCCAGCAGTTGGAGGAGGAACACTGAAGCTTTCTTT
CDR3: CASSWRRNTEAFF

size: few
J: TRBJ1-2
D: .
V: TRBV25-1
DNA: TGTGCCAGCAGTGAAATGGGAGTCGGCTATGGCTACACCTTC
CDR3: CASSEMGVGYGYTF

size: .
J: TRBJ2-1
D: .
V: TRBV4-2
DNA: TGTGCCAGCAGACTCCTCATTACAGGTTCCCGGGGTGAGCAGTTCTTC
CDR3: CASRLLITGSRGEQFF

size: few
J: TRBJ2-3
D: .
V: TRBV15
DNA: TGTGCCACCAGCAGAACTCCGGGACCCATTCCGGGAGATACGCAGTATTTT
CDR3: CATSRTPGPIPGDTQYF

size: many
J: TRBJ2-1
D: .
V: TRBV5-1
DNA: TGCGCCAGCAGCTTGGAAAGGTTGTCCTACAATGAGCAGTTCTTC
CDR3: CASSLERLSYNEQFF

size: many
J: TRBJ2-1
D: TRBD2
V: TRBV2
DNA: TGTGCCAGCAGTGTGCGGGGGGGCTTAAATGAGCAGTTCTTC
CDR3: CASSVRGGLNEQFF